This is a list of T cell receptor beta chains from one sample in a study of early T cells in non-severe SARS-CoV-2 infection. One entry per CDR3 protein, called by TCRdb with MiXCR from the 5' RACE reads. The data hold tens of thousands of distinct CDR3 sequences, with around 9.3% observed a single time. Specimen: whole blood. The receptor set was obtained from an adult who was a healthcare worker with PCR-confirmed SARS-CoV-2 infection or an uninfected control (not recorded which). The CDR3 runs from the conserved cysteine through the conserved F or W. The D gene is left open where the match is weak. Some rows mark clone size as missing; the rest say once, few, many or name a class of expanded clone.

clone_size d_call j_call v_call cdr3_aa cdr3_nt
many - TRBJ2-3 TRBV7-9 CASSFFTDTQYF TGTGCCAGCAGCTTCTTCACAGATACGCAGTATTTT
many TRBD1 TRBJ1-1 TRBV2 CASSEDSGTGAVAFF TGTGCCAGCAGTGAAGATTCGGGGACAGGGGCGGTAGCTTTCTTT
many - TRBJ1-6 TRBV12-3/TRBV12-4 CASSLKGNSPLHF TGTGCCAGCAGTTTGAAGGGAAATTCACCCCTCCACTTT
few TRBD1 TRBJ1-1 TRBV7-2 CASSSRQGGKSFF TGTGCCAGCAGCTCCCGACAGGGAGGGAAATCTTTCTTT
- TRBD2 TRBJ2-1 TRBV11-2 CASAGGLSYNEQFF TGTGCCAGCGCGGGGGGCCTCTCCTACAATGAGCAGTTCTTC
many - TRBJ2-1 TRBV12-3/TRBV12-4 CASSLLAGVNEQFF TGTGCCAGCAGTTTATTGGCAGGGGTCAATGAGCAGTTCTTC
few TRBD2 TRBJ2-1 TRBV3-1 CASSQVVTSGGNNEQFF TGTGCCAGCAGCCAAGTTGTGACTAGCGGGGGGAACAATGAGCAGTTCTTC
few TRBD2 TRBJ2-5 TRBV27 CASRIHLLAGTETQYF TGTGCCAGCAGGATCCACCTTCTAGCGGGGACAGAGACCCAGTACTTC
- TRBD1 TRBJ1-5 TRBV5-6 CASSWSGGGQPQHF TGTGCCAGCAGCTGGTCAGGGGGAGGCCAGCCCCAGCATTTT
many TRBD1 TRBJ1-1 TRBV7-3 CASSLTGTGEDEAFF TGTGCCAGCAGCCTCACCGGGACAGGGGAGGATGAAGCTTTCTTT
many TRBD1 TRBJ2-1 TRBV12-3/TRBV12-4 CASSPRGFGEQFF TGTGCCAGCAGCCCCAGGGGGTTTGGTGAGCAGTTCTTC
- TRBD2 TRBJ2-5 TRBV12-3/TRBV12-4 CASSKLAGSQETQYF TGTGCCAGCAGTAAACTAGCGGGAAGCCAAGAGACCCAGTACTTC
few - TRBJ1-2 TRBV4-1 CASSQARHYGYTF TGCGCCAGCAGCCAAGCCAGGCACTATGGCTACACCTTC
many TRBD1 TRBJ2-5 TRBV28 CASRPGQDGDQETQYF TGTGCCAGCAGACCCGGACAGGACGGAGACCAAGAGACCCAGTACTTC
many - TRBJ2-7 TRBV14 CASSQTTIRESSYEQYF TGTGCCAGCAGCCAAACCACAATCCGGGAAAGCTCCTACGAGCAGTACTTC
few - TRBJ2-7 TRBV21-1 CASSKYRATYEQYF TGTGCCAGCAGCAAATACAGGGCGACCTACGAGCAGTACTTC
many - TRBJ2-5 TRBV9 CASSVAPGPNWETQYF TGTGCCAGCAGCGTAGCGCCAGGGCCTAACTGGGAGACCCAGTACTTC
many - TRBJ2-5 TRBV7-3 CASSFAGTPRRETQYF TGTGCCAGCAGCTTTGCCGGGACACCGAGGCGAGAGACCCAGTACTTC
few TRBD1 TRBJ2-1 TRBV4-1 CASSLEQGASSYNEQFF TGCGCCAGCAGCCTCGAGCAGGGGGCGAGCTCCTACAATGAGCAGTTCTTC
many - TRBJ2-5 TRBV19 CASSERWGRETQYF TGTGCCAGTAGCGAAAGGTGGGGGCGAGAGACCCAGTACTTC
many - TRBJ1-1 TRBV14 CASSQVSVDTEAFF TGTGCCAGCAGCCAAGTGTCAGTTGACACTGAAGCTTTCTTT
many - TRBJ2-1 TRBV5-1 CASSVRVGGNEQFF TGCGCCAGCAGCGTGAGGGTCGGCGGTAATGAGCAGTTCTTC
- - TRBJ1-1 TRBV29-1 CSVVSRVNLNTEAFF TGCAGCGTTGTCTCCAGAGTGAACCTGAACACTGAAGCTTTCTTT
many - TRBJ1-1 TRBV5-5 CASSLDGDSSEAFF TGTGCCAGCAGCTTGGACGGAGACTCCTCTGAAGCTTTCTTT
- - TRBJ1-1 TRBV20-1 CSARGGRGFTEAFF TGCAGTGCTAGAGGGGGCAGGGGTTTCACTGAAGCTTTCTTT
- - TRBJ1-5 TRBV4-3 CASSQEQGRNQPQHF TGCGCCAGCAGCCAAGAGCAGGGACGAAATCAGCCCCAGCATTTT
few - TRBJ2-3 TRBV2 CASSEWMGPSTDTQYF TGTGCCAGCAGTGAATGGATGGGGCCAAGCACAGATACGCAGTATTTT
many TRBD2 TRBJ2-2 TRBV7-9 CASSLALGLAGRPGELFF TGTGCCAGCAGCTTAGCCTTGGGGCTAGCGGGCCGTCCCGGGGAGCTGTTTTTT
- - TRBJ2-3 TRBV12-2 CASRLGVLAGASTDTQYF TGTGCAAGTCGCTTAGGAGTATTAGCGGGGGCTAGCACAGATACGCAGTATTTT
few - TRBJ2-3 TRBV20-1 CSARDPNPDTQYF TGCAGTGCTAGAGACCCGAACCCAGATACGCAGTATTTT
few - TRBJ2-7 TRBV29-1 CSVAQASNSYEQYF TGCAGCGTTGCGCAGGCATCCAACTCCTACGAGCAGTACTTC
few - TRBJ1-6 TRBV5-5 CASSLVQANSPLHF TGTGCCAGCAGCTTGGTTCAGGCTAATTCACCCCTCCACTTT
few - TRBJ2-2 TRBV4-2 CASSQGTGTPNTGELFF TGTGCCAGCAGCCAAGGGACCGGGACGCCGAACACCGGGGAGCTGTTTTTT
few - TRBJ2-2 TRBV3-1 CASSQDRPGVTGELFF TGTGCCAGCAGCCAAGATAGGCCAGGGGTTACCGGGGAGCTGTTTTTT
many TRBD1 TRBJ1-2 TRBV4-1 CASSQGQGYGYTF TGCGCCAGCAGCCAAGGACAGGGTTATGGCTACACCTTC
many - TRBJ2-1 TRBV7-3 CASSFVANEQFF TGTGCCAGCAGCTTCGTAGCAAATGAGCAGTTCTTC
many - TRBJ1-3 TRBV7-9 CASSKDGGNTIYF TGTGCCAGCAGCAAAGACGGTGGAAACACCATATATTTT
- TRBD2 TRBJ2-3 TRBV7-8 CASSLLAGGRDTQYF TGTGCCAGCAGCCTACTGGCGGGGGGGAGGGATACGCAGTATTTT
many - TRBJ2-1 TRBV19 CASSDGNEQFF TGTGCCTCGTCGGACGGGAATGAGCAGTTCTTC
many TRBD1 TRBJ1-5 TRBV7-9 CASSLAGRGNQPQHF TGTGCCAGCAGCTTAGCCGGCAGGGGGAATCAGCCCCAGCATTTT
many TRBD1 TRBJ2-6 TRBV6-2/TRBV6-3 CASKPGQLDSGANVLTF TGTGCCAGCAAACCGGGACAGTTAGATTCTGGGGCCAACGTCCTGACTTTC
many TRBD1 TRBJ1-4 TRBV7-9 CASSFRTGMGPNEKLFF TGTGCCAGCAGCTTTAGGACAGGCATGGGTCCTAATGAAAAACTGTTTTTT
many TRBD2 TRBJ2-3 TRBV7-9 CASSPGLADPQHSQYF TGTGCCAGCAGCCCGGGACTAGCGGACCCCCAACATTCCCAGTATTTT
- - TRBJ2-7 TRBV6-5 CASSYIGSYEQYF TGTGCCAGCAGTTACATAGGCTCCTACGAGCAGTACTTC
many - TRBJ1-3 TRBV5-1 CASSPETFSGNTIYF TGCGCCAGCAGCCCAGAGACATTCTCTGGAAACACCATATATTTT
many - TRBJ2-7 TRBV7-8 CASSVGFTYEQYF TGTGCCAGCAGTGTGGGGTTTACCTACGAGCAGTACTTC
- - TRBJ2-1 TRBV25-1 CASSERLVTDEQFF TGTGCCAGCAGTGAGAGACTAGTTACGGATGAGCAGTTCTTC
many - TRBJ1-6 TRBV7-2 CASSLAGTSVMSPLHF TGTGCCAGCAGCTTAGCGGGGACTTCGGTGATGTCACCCCTCCACTTT
many - TRBJ2-7 TRBV19 CASSVPVSDSHYEQYF TGTGCCAGTAGTGTGCCCGTCTCGGACAGCCACTACGAGCAGTACTTC
- - TRBJ1-2 TRBV9 CASKGRGYGYTF TGTGCCAGCAAAGGCAGGGGTTATGGCTACACCTTC